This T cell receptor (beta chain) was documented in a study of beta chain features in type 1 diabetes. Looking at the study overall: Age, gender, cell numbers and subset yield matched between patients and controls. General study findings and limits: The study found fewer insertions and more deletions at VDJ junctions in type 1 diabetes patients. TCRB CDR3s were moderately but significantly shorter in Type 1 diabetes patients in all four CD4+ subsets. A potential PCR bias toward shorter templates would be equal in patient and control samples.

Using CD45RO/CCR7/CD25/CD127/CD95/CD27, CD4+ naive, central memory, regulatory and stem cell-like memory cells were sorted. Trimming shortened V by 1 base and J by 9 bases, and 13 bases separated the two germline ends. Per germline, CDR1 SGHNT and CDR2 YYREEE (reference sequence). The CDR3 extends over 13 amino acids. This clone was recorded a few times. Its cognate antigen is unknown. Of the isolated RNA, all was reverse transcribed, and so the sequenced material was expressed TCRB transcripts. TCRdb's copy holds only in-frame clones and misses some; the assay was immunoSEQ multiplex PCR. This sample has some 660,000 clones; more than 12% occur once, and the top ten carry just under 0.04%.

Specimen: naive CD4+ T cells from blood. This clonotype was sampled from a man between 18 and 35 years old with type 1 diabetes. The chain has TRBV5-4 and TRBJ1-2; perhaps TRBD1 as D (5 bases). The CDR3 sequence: CASSLSQGDSYTF. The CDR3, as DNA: TGTGCCAGCAGCTTGTCCCAGGGAGATAGCTACACCTTC.